The T cell receptor beta chain described here comes from a study of blood T cells in healthy people across ages. Germline CDR1 is SGHNT and CDR2 is YYREEE (reference sequence). The CDR3 is 15 residues long. V was trimmed by 1 base and J by 1 base, leaving 8 bases between them. Study-level points and caveats: Relative to aged donors, long-lived donors carried more naive CD4+ cells and displayed higher diversity.

A J-beta primer mix and a sample-barcoded 5' primer were used in a second PCR of roughly 7 to 12 cycles. Every individual sample yielded 2.5 million or more paired-end reads (each containing CDR3). A single record per CDR3 protein comes from TCRdb applying MiXCR to the 5' RACE reads. In the table there are 980,000 or so distinct CDR3 sequences, roughly 43% of which are singletons. A word on this clonotype: What it recognizes is unknown.

This clonotype originated in a man under 40 in good health. Input material: blood. V usage is TRBV5-4 and J usage is TRBJ1-4; D remains unclear. The chain's CDR3 is CASSLSLRTNEKLFF. CDR3 sequence (DNA): TGTGCCAGCAGCTTGAGCCTCAGAACTAATGAAAAACTGTTTTTT.